These 22 T cell receptor beta chains came from one sample sequenced in a study of blood T cell repertoires in COVID-19. TCRdb's copy holds only in-frame clones and misses some; the assay was immunoSEQ multiplex PCR. The profile shows 85,000 to 100,000 clones, roughly 80% of them singletons. The sequenced sample consisted of peripheral blood. These receptors all come from a man aged 45 to 65 who had recovered from COVID-19.

This rearrangement joins TRBV28 to TRBJ2-7, with D possibly being TRBD2 (6 bases). V gave up 6 bases and J gave up 7 bases, with 16 bases separating them. Per germline, CDR1 MDHEN and CDR2 SYDVKM. This CDR3 comprises 13 residues. The chain's CDR3 is CASRDMGGREQYF. The CDR3 nucleotides are TGTGCCAGCAGAGATATGGGGGGTAGGGAGCAGTACTTC.

This clone was observed at least ten times. Other nucleotide sequences in the sample specify the same CDR3. The chain employs TRBV3-1 (or the pseudogene TRBV3-2) and TRBJ1-5, with a possible D match to TRBD1 (5 bases). With 1 base removed from V and 2 bases from J, the gap between germline ends came to 9 bases. Germline CDR1 is LGHDT and CDR2 is YNNKEL (reference sequence). This CDR3 contains 15 residues. The CDR3 nucleotides read TGTGCCAGCAGCCAAGGGGGCGGCGGCAATCAGCCCCAGCATTTT. Translation: CASSQGGGGNQPQHF.

This chain links TRBV9 with TRBJ1-2; D uncertain. This CDR3 comprises 13 residues. V was pared by 0 bases and J by 2 bases, with 5 bases between. The germline CDR1 and CDR2 sequences are SGDLS and YYNGEE. CDR3 residues: CASSVVENYGYTF. The CDR3 DNA reads as TGTGCCAGCAGCGTAGTGGAGAACTATGGCTACACCTTC.

The genes are TRBV6-2 or TRBV6-3 and TRBJ2-7; D is ambiguous. V gave up 0 bases and J gave up 0 bases, with 12 bases separating them. This CDR3 region has 16 residues. CDR1 is MNHEY and CDR2 is SVGEGT in the germline V gene. The CDR3 DNA follows: TGTGCCAGCAGTTACTCGTTAGCAGATCTCTCCTACGAGCAGTACTTC. This codes for CASSYSLADLSYEQYF.

This clone was detected only once. V gene TRBV6-5 combines with J gene TRBJ1-1, with D uncertain. The germline V and J ends were trimmed by 4 bases and 7 bases, with 7 bases remaining between them. Germline CDR1 and CDR2: MNHEY and SVGAGI. The CDR3 is 11 amino acids. CDR3 residues: CASSFTGEAFF. CDR3 bases: TGTGCCAGCAGTTTCACGGGTGAAGCTTTCTTT.

V and J are TRBV4-1 and TRBJ1-1; 9 bases align to TRBD1. The CDR3 runs to 14 residues. V shed 4 bases and J 10 bases; nucleotides not matched to a gene: 10. The germline V gene has CDR1 MGHRA and CDR2 YSYEKL. The CDR3 sequence is CASSLPGQGNGAFF. CDR3 nucleotides: TGCGCCAGCAGCCTACCGGGACAGGGAAATGGAGCTTTCTTT.

The V and J genes are TRBV4-3 and TRBJ1-4; D is unresolved. V lost 4 bases and J lost 7, with 19 bases in between. This CDR3 comprises 16 residues. The germline V gene encodes CDR1 LGHNA and CDR2 YSLEER. The CDR3 spells CASSLSLGRTGEKLFF. For the CDR3, the DNA is TGCGCCAGCAGCCTCTCCCTCGGGAGAACTGGTGAAAAACTGTTTTTT.

The CDR3 sequence is CAISESKGSGGQETQYF. The CDR3 bases are TGTGCCATCAGTGAGTCAAAGGGTAGCGGGGGCCAAGAGACCCAGTACTTC. The chain uses TRBV10-3 and TRBJ2-5, with 9 nucleotides matching TRBD2. Germline V lookup: CDR1 ENHRY, CDR2 SYGVKD. CDR3 length equals 17 residues. The V gene end was trimmed by 0 bases and the J gene end by 1 base; junction bases not matched to a gene: 6.

CDR3 residues: CASSLASGGSYEQYF. Written as DNA, the CDR3 is TGTGCCAGCAGCTTAGCTAGCGGTGGATCCTACGAGCAGTACTTC. The J gene is TRBJ2-7, the V gene TRBV7-8, with D perhaps matching TRBD2 (6 bases). Germline CDR1 is SGHVS and CDR2 is FQNEAQ. The CDR3 has 15 amino acids. The V end lost 0 bases, the J end lost 1 base, and 10 bases lay between the germline ends.

The rearrangement uses TRBV7-8 and TRBJ2-7, with 8 bases lining up with TRBD1. The V and J ends lost 4 bases and 2 bases, in that order; junction bases with no gene match: 7. The CDR3 loop spans 15 amino acids. Per the germline V gene, CDR1 is SGHVS and CDR2 is FQNEAQ. Here the CDR3 reads CASSYPGQATYEQYF. In DNA form, the CDR3 reads TGTGCCAGCAGCTACCCGGGACAGGCGACCTACGAGCAGTACTTC.

The V call is TRBV30, the J call TRBJ2-2; 7 positions match TRBD1. J lost 1 base, V lost 2 bases, and 4 bases had no gene match. The CDR3 runs to 15 residues. Looked up from germline, CDR1 is GTSNPN and CDR2 is SVGIG (reference sequence). Written as DNA, the CDR3 is TGTGCCTGGAGTAGGACAGGAATGAACACCGGGGAGCTGTTTTTT. It specifies CAWSRTGMNTGELFF.

The chain uses TRBV23-1 and TRBJ2-1; 8 bases agree with TRBD1. TRBV23-1 qualifies as an ORF whose function is uncertain. The CDR3 totals 14 residues. J was trimmed by 6 bases and V by 6 bases; bases with no gene match: 7. The CDR3 DNA sequence: TGCGCCAGCAGCCAAGAGGACAGGGTCAATGAGCAGTTCTTC. Its translation: CASSQEDRVNEQFF.

This clone was found a few times. The gene calls are TRBV9 and TRBJ1-5; 7 nucleotides line up with TRBD1. The CDR3 length is 13 residues. After removal of 9 bases from V and 4 bases from J, the junction contained 7 bases not matched to a gene. Germline values: CDR1 SGDLS, CDR2 YYNGEE. Here the CDR3 DNA reads TGTGCCACGGGTCAGGGGGATAATCAGCCCCAGCATTTT. Translating gives CATGQGDNQPQHF. Combining the CDR3 with reference TRBV9 and TRBJ1-5 gives the whole variable domain DSGVTQTPKHLITATGQRVTLRCSPRSGDLSVYWYQQSLDQGLQFLIQYYNGEERAKGNILERFSAQQFPDLHSELNLSSLELGDSALYFCATGQGDNQPQHFGDGTRLSIL.

This clone has only one observation. This chain joins TRBV15 and TRBJ2-1; tentatively, D is TRBD1 (6 bases). V lost 1 base and J 6 bases, leaving 10 bases between the germline ends. In germline, CDR1 is LNHNV, CDR2 YYDKDF (reference sequence). This CDR3 spans 14 amino acids. The CDR3 nucleotides are TGTGCCACCAGCAGAGCGGACAGTTTCAATGAGCAGTTCTTC. Translating gives CATSRADSFNEQFF.

The rearrangement uses TRBV10-3 and TRBJ2-6; 7 nucleotides agree with TRBD1. This CDR3 is 16 amino acids long. CDR1 is ENHRY, CDR2 SYGVKD, per germline. V lost 8 bases, J lost 0 bases, and 7 bases stayed unmatched. In DNA form, the CDR3 reads TGTGCCATCTCAGCGGCAGGGGGCTCTGGGGCCAACGTCCTGACTTTC. Protein product: CAISAAGGSGANVLTF.

This clone appeared once. V usage is TRBV7-9 and J usage is TRBJ2-5, with 10 bases lining up with TRBD1. This CDR3 is built from 16 residues. Germline CDR1 is SEHNR and CDR2 is FQNEAQ (reference sequence). With V trimmed by 4 bases and J by 5 bases, 10 bases remained unmatched. CDR3 protein: CASSSLDRGREETQYF. The CDR3 DNA is TGTGCCAGCAGCTCGTTGGACAGGGGGAGAGAGGAGACCCAGTACTTC. The variable domain in full, completed from reference TRBV7-9 and TRBJ2-5, reads DTGVSQNPRHKITKRGQNVTFRCDPISEHNRLYWYRQTLGQGPEFLTYFQNEAQLEKSRLLSDRFSAERPKGSFSTLEIQRTEQGDSAMYLCASSSLDRGREETQYFGPGTRLLVL.

J is TRBJ1-5 and V is TRBV4-3, with D possibly TRBD1 on 5 matching bases. This CDR3 has 15 residues. Germline lookup yields CDR1 LGHNA and CDR2 YSLEER. The V end lost 1 base, the J end lost 3 bases, and 10 bases lay between the germline ends. CDR3 sequence (DNA): TGCGCCAGCAGCCAAGTGGCAGGGTCCAATCAGCCCCAGCATTTT. It encodes CASSQVAGSNQPQHF.

J is TRBJ2-1 and V is TRBV28; the D gene is possibly TRBD2 (7 bases). This CDR3 has 16 amino acids. Trimming took 6 bases from V and 1 from J, leaving 16 bases between them. Germline CDR1 MDHEN, CDR2 SYDVKM. The DNA for the CDR3 is TGTGCCAGCAGATCCTCTGGGAGGGGGTCCTACAATGAGCAGTTCTTC. Protein product: CASRSSGRGSYNEQFF.

This sequence joins TRBV5-1 and TRBJ2-6; weak D call: TRBD1 (5 bases). This CDR3 has 15 residues. CDR1 and CDR2 from the germline V gene are SGHRS and YFSETQ. V was shortened by 3 bases and J by 2 bases, with 9 bases between the two germline ends. The CDR3 reads CASSSQGTGANVLTF. CDR3 DNA: TGCGCCAGCAGCTCGCAGGGAACTGGGGCCAACGTCCTGACTTTC.

V usage is TRBV18 and J usage is TRBJ2-7, with D unresolved. Germline CDR1 reads KGHSH; CDR2 reads LQKENI. This CDR3 has 12 residues. V was clipped by 0 bases and J by 5 bases, with 5 bases between them. CDR3 sequence reads: CASSPPNNEQYF. The CDR3 coding sequence is TGTGCCAGCTCACCACCAAATAACGAGCAGTACTTC.

The genes are TRBV6-1 and TRBJ2-7; 9 bases fit TRBD1. The CDR3 runs to 14 residues. Germline loops: CDR1 MNHNS, CDR2 SASEGT. Losses at the gene ends were 3 bases for V and 3 bases for J; bases not matched to a gene: 3. The CDR3: CASSETGGFYEQYF. In DNA, the CDR3 is TGTGCCAGCAGTGAGACAGGGGGATTCTACGAGCAGTACTTC.

V is TRBV28 and J is TRBJ1-1; maybe TRBD1 (5 bases). CDR3 length: 15 residues. Trimming pared 4 bases from V and 4 bases from J, leaving 16 bases between. CDR1 and CDR2 (germline): MDHEN, SYDVKM. CDR3 protein: CASSSPLGGSTEAFF. CDR3 nucleotide sequence: TGTGCCAGCAGTTCTCCATTGGGGGGGAGCACTGAAGCTTTCTTT. Drawing the rest from reference TRBV28 and TRBJ1-1, the complete variable domain is DVKVTQSSRYLVKRTGEKVFLECVQDMDHENMFWYRQDPGLGLRLIYFSYDVKMKEKGDIPEGYSVSREKKERFSLILESASTNQTSMYLCASSSPLGGSTEAFFGQGTRLTVV.